Sequencing of this T cell receptor beta chain was carried out in a study of blood T cell repertoires in COVID-19. Germline loops: CDR1 SEHNR, CDR2 FQNEAQ (reference sequence). V lost 0 bases and J 7 bases, leaving 4 bases between the germline ends. The length of the CDR3 is 12 residues. Everyone who took part was roughly 18 to 100 years old, and they came from 24 US areas. As processed by the authors: Reference gene primer amplification gave estimated nucleated cell counts. Sequenced by immunoSEQ multiplex PCR; TCRdb stores in-frame clones only, minus some. V and J calls and clone size come straight from that table; D and trimming were deduced from the DNA. The sample has 300,000 to 350,000 clones, 80% to 90% seen once.

This chain links TRBV7-9 with TRBJ2-1; D is undetermined. The receptor was isolated from a woman aged 18-30 years who had recovered from COVID-19. Sequenced: PBMCs or T cells enriched from blood (not recorded which). CDR3 sequence (DNA): TGTGCCAGCAGCTTAGCGAGGAATGAGCAGTTCTTC. Its translation: CASSLARNEQFF.